Given below is one T cell receptor beta chain in context. A read error may produce the germline difference seen at one junction end. Other DNA sequences of this sample code for an identical CDR3. The CDR3 covers 15 residues. CDR1 is MNHEY and CDR2 is SVGAGI in the germline V gene. The data were taken from a study of blood T cell repertoires in COVID-19. The method was immunoSEQ multiplex PCR; TCRdb's version includes in-frame clones alone and lacks a portion of them. This sample has around 100,000 clones, with about 84% found just once. This chain connects TRBV6-5 to TRBJ2-7; 9 bases line up with TRBD2. This TCR derives from a human donor in a cohort sampled during active COVID-19. Sequenced input: peripheral blood. The DNA for the CDR3 is TGTGCTAGCAACCCAGGGACTAGCCAAACCTACGAGCAGTACTTC. This translates into CASNPGTSQTYEQYF.